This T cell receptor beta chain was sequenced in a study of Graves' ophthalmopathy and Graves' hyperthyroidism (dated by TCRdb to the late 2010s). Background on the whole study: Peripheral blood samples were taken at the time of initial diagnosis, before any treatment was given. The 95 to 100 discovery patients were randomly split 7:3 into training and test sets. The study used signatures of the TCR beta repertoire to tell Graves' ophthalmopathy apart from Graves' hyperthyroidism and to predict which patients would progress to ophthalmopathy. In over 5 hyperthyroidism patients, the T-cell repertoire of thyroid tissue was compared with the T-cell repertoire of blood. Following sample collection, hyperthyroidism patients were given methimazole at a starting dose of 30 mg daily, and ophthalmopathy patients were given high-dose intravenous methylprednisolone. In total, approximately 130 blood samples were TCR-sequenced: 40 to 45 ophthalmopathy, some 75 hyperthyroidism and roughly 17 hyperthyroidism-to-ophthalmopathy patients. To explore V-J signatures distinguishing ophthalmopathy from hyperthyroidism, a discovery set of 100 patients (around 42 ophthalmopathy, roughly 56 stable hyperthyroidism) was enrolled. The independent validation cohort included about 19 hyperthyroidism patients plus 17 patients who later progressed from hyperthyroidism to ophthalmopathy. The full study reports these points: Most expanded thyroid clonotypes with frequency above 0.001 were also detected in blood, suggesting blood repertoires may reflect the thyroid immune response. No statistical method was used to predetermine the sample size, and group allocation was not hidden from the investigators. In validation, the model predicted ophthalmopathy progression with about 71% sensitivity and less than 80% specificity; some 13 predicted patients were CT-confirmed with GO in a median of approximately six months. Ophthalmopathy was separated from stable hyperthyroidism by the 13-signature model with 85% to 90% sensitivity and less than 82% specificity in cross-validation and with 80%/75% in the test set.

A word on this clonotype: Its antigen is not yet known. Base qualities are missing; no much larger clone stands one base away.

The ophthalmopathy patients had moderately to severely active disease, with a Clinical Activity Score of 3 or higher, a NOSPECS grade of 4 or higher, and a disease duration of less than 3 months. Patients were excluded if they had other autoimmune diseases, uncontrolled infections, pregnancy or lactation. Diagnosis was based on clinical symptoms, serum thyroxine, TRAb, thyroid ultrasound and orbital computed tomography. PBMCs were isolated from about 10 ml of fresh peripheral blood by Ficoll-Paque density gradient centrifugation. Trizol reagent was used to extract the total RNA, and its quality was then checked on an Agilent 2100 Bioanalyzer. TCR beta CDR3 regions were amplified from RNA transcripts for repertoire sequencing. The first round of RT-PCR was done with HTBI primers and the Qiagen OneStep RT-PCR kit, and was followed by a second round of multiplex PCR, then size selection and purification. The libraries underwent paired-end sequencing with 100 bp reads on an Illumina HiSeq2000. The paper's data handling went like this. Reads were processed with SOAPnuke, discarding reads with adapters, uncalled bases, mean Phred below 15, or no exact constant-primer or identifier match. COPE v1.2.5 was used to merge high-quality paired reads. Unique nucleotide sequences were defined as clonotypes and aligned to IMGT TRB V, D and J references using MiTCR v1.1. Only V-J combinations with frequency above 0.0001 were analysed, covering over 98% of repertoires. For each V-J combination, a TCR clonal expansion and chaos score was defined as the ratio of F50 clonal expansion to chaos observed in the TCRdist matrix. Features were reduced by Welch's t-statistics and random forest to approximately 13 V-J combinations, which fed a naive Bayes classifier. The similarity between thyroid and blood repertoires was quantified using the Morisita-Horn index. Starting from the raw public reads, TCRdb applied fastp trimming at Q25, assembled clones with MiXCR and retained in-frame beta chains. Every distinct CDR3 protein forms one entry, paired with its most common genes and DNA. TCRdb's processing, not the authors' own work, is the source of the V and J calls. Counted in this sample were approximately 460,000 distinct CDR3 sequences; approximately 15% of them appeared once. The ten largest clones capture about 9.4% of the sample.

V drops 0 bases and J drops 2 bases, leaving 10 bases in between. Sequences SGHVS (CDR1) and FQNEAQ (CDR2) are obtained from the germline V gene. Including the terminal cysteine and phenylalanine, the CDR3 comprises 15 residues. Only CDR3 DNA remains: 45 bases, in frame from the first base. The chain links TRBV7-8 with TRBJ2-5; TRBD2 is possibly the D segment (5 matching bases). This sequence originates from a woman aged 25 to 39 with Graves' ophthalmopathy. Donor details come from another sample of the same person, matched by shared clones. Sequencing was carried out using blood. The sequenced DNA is TGTGCCAGCAGCTTAGCCGCGGGTTATCAAGAGACCCAGTACTTC. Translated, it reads CASSLAAGYQETQYF. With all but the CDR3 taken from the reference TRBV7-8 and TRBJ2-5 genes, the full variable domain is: GAGVSQSPRYKVAKRGQDVALRCDPISGHVSLFWYQQALGQGPEFLTYFQNEAQLDKSGLPSDRFFAERPEGSVSTLKIQRTQQEDSAVYLCASSLAAGYQETQYFGPGTRLLVL.